The T cell receptor beta chain under discussion was sequenced for a study of T-cell reconstitution after alpha-beta-depleted transplantation in children. Study outcomes and limitations: There were reportedly several hundred expanded graft clones from which alpha-beta T cells came about two months after transplant. Surviving recipient T cells and intrathymic progenitors accounted for some patients' high TCRbeta diversity at day 60. At the one-year point after transplant, T-cell counts and TCRbeta diversity were found to come mostly from T cells that had been newly produced.

Preparation of the TCRbeta library was carried out with unique molecular identifiers. TCRdb re-called the PCR reads through MiXCR, storing one row per CDR3 protein. This table has about 58,000 distinct CDR3 sequences, approximately 43% appearing once. This CDR3 has 14 amino acids. The ends were cut back, 0 bases at V and 4 bases at J, with 9 bases in the middle. Germline values: CDR1 DFQATT, CDR2 SNEGSKA (reference sequence). Details on this clonotype: The target antigen is unknown.

Material: PBMCs, mostly from graft donor cells, obtained 360 days after TCRalphabeta/CD19-depleted stem cell transplant. The sequence was collected from a male patient aged 10 to 17 who had a stem cell transplant for acute lymphoblastic leukemia, so the T cells may come from the graft donor. V gene TRBV20-1 combines with J gene TRBJ2-2, with a possible D match to TRBD1 (6 bases). In nucleotides, the CDR3 is TGCAGTGCTAGAGAGCCAGGGGTCACCGGGGAGCTGTTTTTT. It encodes CSAREPGVTGELFF.